This T cell receptor beta chain appears in the sequencing data of a study of blood T cell repertoires in COVID-19. Study-level background: PBMCs, B-cell-depleted T cells, or T cells provided the cDNA or gDNA that made up the material.

This CDR3 contains 13 residues. The junction had 2 bases not matched to a gene; V was cut back by 3 bases and J by 4 bases. From germline, CDR1 is MDHEN and CDR2 SYDVKM. Some clones are missing from TCRdb's copy, which holds only in-frame ones; the method was immunoSEQ multiplex PCR. Of approximately 220,000 clones in the sample, about four fifths were seen once. In its sample, this clone was seen once. The chain links TRBV28 to TRBJ1-2; TRBD1 matches 7 bases. The sample taken for sequencing was PBMCs or T cells enriched from blood (not recorded which). The receptor was isolated from a woman aged 45-65 years who had been exposed to COVID-19. Written as DNA, the CDR3 is TGTGCCAGCAGTTTCCAGGGGGTCTATGGCTACACCTTC. Translated, it gives CASSFQGVYGYTF.